This entry describes one TCR beta chain. It has no known antigen specificity. No base qualities exist here, and no much larger clone lies one base off it. In the paper's terms, the time point label means: about 28 days (+/-7) after the second vaccine dose. AZD1222 recipients given second doses at about 4 weeks or at about 12 weeks were pooled, since spike-specific TCR depth and breadth were not found to differ between the two schedules. Vaccinee samples were obtained from the UK trials COV001 and COV002, which included a single-blind randomized controlled phase 2/3 trial of AZD1222 (ChAdOx1 nCoV-19) in healthy adults. For TCRbeta chain sequencing, PBMC samples from trial participants were taken at day 0 and at day 28 after the second dose. These data belong to a study of T cell responses to AZD1222 COVID-19 vaccine (dated by TCRdb to the early 2020s). Regarding the study in general: A total of 240 or so trial participants underwent TCR sequencing, of whom 207 had received two doses of AZD1222 and some 25 had received two doses of the MenACWY control vaccine. Trial participants were enrolled by age into 18-55, 56-69 and 70-plus year subgroups, with roughly 160, 29 and 62 TCR-sequenced participants respectively.

The CDR3 regions of human TCRbeta chains were analyzed by immunosequencing. In the authors' own workflow: TCRs in the repertoires were compared against a reference library of SARS-CoV-2-specific TCRs that had been generated with the MIRA antigen-specificity platform. Breadth meant the fraction of unique TCRs that were SARS-CoV-2-associated, whereas depth meant the fraction of total T cells that were SARS-CoV-2-associated. Using the MIRA data, each spike-specific TCR was assigned both to the spike region to which the TCR was reactive and to a CD4 or CD8 class. Log10-transformed breadth and depth values were compared by one-way ANOVA with Sidak's multiple comparisons tests. Drawn from immuneACCESS, this table holds only the in-frame rearrangements with V and J called that TCRdb kept. Clones are partly lost; checked studies trace under half to an unresolved V gene and leave the rest unexplained. Clone size and V and J calls were adopted from that table, with D and trimming inferred from the DNA. Present in this sample are under 110,000 clones, around 90% of which were seen just once. The top ten constitute roughly 8% of the sample.

Overall study outcomes, separate from this receptor: Most participants were white British and females outnumbered males, and the authors suggested that clonal diversity may have been underestimated. In the small 56-69-year group, the increase in depth fell short of significance, most likely because of low power. Conclusions about previously exposed vaccinees were limited because only six AZD1222 recipients were SARS-CoV-2 seropositive at baseline. Because no day 14 peak-response samples were available, repertoires were characterized only after the peak T cell response. Epitopes outside the regions mutated in the B.1.351 and B.1.1.7 variants were reportedly recognized by nearly half of the unique spike-specific TCRs. Spike-specific TCR breadth and depth rose significantly after two AZD1222 doses compared with day 0 and with MenACWY recipients. Vaccine-associated CD4 TCRs spanned the whole spike protein, with dominant responses in regions 160-218 and 743-854.

Counted from cysteine to phenylalanine, this CDR3 has 14 amino acids. Only CDR3 DNA is held: 42 bases, read in frame from base 1. The germline V gene supplies CDR1 SGHTA and CDR2 FQGNSA. V loses 5 bases, J loses 2 bases, and the germline ends lie 13 bases apart. Here the sequenced sample was peripheral blood, taken 28 days after the second AZD1222 dose. This chain is built from TRBV7-2 and TRBJ2-7, with a tentative D gene TRBD2 over 5 matching bases. The origin of this receptor is an adult who received the AZD1222 COVID-19 vaccine. Here is the DNA: TGTGCCAGCAGCGCCGGCCGGGGAACCTACGAGCAGTACTTC. Translated, this is CASSAGRGTYEQYF.